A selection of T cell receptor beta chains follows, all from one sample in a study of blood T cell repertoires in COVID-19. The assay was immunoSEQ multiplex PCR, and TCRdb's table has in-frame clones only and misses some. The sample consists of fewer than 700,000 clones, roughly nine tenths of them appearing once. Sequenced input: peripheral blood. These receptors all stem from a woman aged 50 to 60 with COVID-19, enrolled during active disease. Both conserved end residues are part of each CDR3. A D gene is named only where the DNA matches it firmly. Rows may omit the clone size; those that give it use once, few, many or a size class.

CDR3 DNA: TGTGCCAGCAGCTACGAGCGGGGTTACAATGAGCAGTTCTTC
CDR3 protein: CASSYERGYNEQFF
clone size: .
D gene: TRBD2
V gene: TRBV7-2
J gene: TRBJ2-1

CDR3 DNA: TGTGCCTGGAGTGTACAGGGGGGGTACACTGAAGCTTTCTTT
CDR3 protein: CAWSVQGGYTEAFF
clone size: .
D gene: TRBD1
V gene: TRBV30
J gene: TRBJ1-1

CDR3 DNA: TGCGCCAGCAGTTCAGGGGAGAACTATGGCTACACCTTC
CDR3 protein: CASSSGENYGYTF
clone size: .
D gene: .
V gene: TRBV5-1
J gene: TRBJ1-2

CDR3 DNA: TGTGCCAGCAGCTTAGAGACAGGAAGCAATCAGCCCCAGCATTTT
CDR3 protein: CASSLETGSNQPQHF
clone size: few
D gene: .
V gene: TRBV7-9
J gene: TRBJ1-5

CDR3 DNA: TGTGCCAGCTCACACGGAGGGCGAAGGGACACTGAAGCTTTCTTT
CDR3 protein: CASSHGGRRDTEAFF
clone size: .
D gene: .
V gene: TRBV18
J gene: TRBJ1-1

CDR3 DNA: TGCGCCAGCAGCCGGGACAGGCAGAAGAGCTATGGCTACACCTTC
CDR3 protein: CASSRDRQKSYGYTF
clone size: .
D gene: TRBD1
V gene: TRBV4-1
J gene: TRBJ1-2

CDR3 DNA: TGTGCCACCAGTGAGCCCCGGGGACAGAGCACAGATACGCAGTATTTT
CDR3 protein: CATSEPRGQSTDTQYF
clone size: .
D gene: TRBD1
V gene: TRBV24-1
J gene: TRBJ2-3

CDR3 DNA: TGCGCCAGCAAGTTTGGGGCAGGGTCGGAAGATACGCAGTATTTT
CDR3 protein: CASKFGAGSEDTQYF
clone size: .
D gene: .
V gene: TRBV5-1
J gene: TRBJ2-3

CDR3 DNA: TGTGCCAGCAGCAGTGACAGCTACTCTGGAAACACCATATATTTT
CDR3 protein: CASSSDSYSGNTIYF
clone size: once
D gene: .
V gene: TRBV5-4
J gene: TRBJ1-3

CDR3 DNA: TGTGCCAGCAGCGACAGGGAAGGCTACGAGCAGTACTTC
CDR3 protein: CASSDREGYEQYF
clone size: .
D gene: TRBD1
V gene: TRBV11-1
J gene: TRBJ2-7

CDR3 DNA: TGTGCCACCAAGCAAGGACTGGGACTAGCACGAAATGAGCAGTTCTTC
CDR3 protein: CATKQGLGLARNEQFF
clone size: .
D gene: TRBD2
V gene: TRBV2
J gene: TRBJ2-1

CDR3 DNA: TGTGCCAGCAGTGAAGGGGCACGGGAAAAACTGTTTTTT
CDR3 protein: CASSEGAREKLFF
clone size: .
D gene: .
V gene: TRBV6-1
J gene: TRBJ1-4

CDR3 DNA: TGCGCCAGTACGGGGGGGCCAGCCGAAAAACTGTTTTTT
CDR3 protein: CASTGGPAEKLFF
clone size: .
D gene: .
V gene: TRBV23-1
J gene: TRBJ1-4

CDR3 DNA: TGTGCCAGCAGTTCACTAGCGGTGTCAGATACGCAGTATTTT
CDR3 protein: CASSSLAVSDTQYF
clone size: .
D gene: TRBD2
V gene: TRBV6-5
J gene: TRBJ2-3

CDR3 DNA: TGTGCCAGCAGCCCGACGGGACAGAACGATCAGCCCCAGCATTTT
CDR3 protein: CASSPTGQNDQPQHF
clone size: .
D gene: TRBD1
V gene: TRBV3-1/TRBV3-2
J gene: TRBJ1-5

CDR3 DNA: TGTGCCAGCAGCTTTAGACAGGGACCCTACAATGAGCAGTTCTTC
CDR3 protein: CASSFRQGPYNEQFF
clone size: .
D gene: TRBD1
V gene: TRBV5-5
J gene: TRBJ2-1

CDR3 DNA: TGTGCCAGCAGGGTACAGGGGGCTCCGAACACTGAAGCTTTCTTT
CDR3 protein: CASRVQGAPNTEAFF
clone size: .
D gene: TRBD1
V gene: TRBV5-6
J gene: TRBJ1-1

CDR3 DNA: TGTGCCAGCAGTTACCCTCCAGGGGAGCAGTTCTTC
CDR3 protein: CASSYPPGEQFF
clone size: .
D gene: .
V gene: TRBV6-5
J gene: TRBJ2-1

CDR3 DNA: TGTGCCACCAGTGAGTCCGGGCCCAGGGGGGATGAGCAGTTCTTC
CDR3 protein: CATSESGPRGDEQFF
clone size: .
D gene: .
V gene: TRBV24-1
J gene: TRBJ2-1

CDR3 DNA: TGTGCCAGCAGTTCTAGCTTAAGCTACGAGCAGTACTTC
CDR3 protein: CASSSSLSYEQYF
clone size: .
D gene: .
V gene: TRBV12-3/TRBV12-4
J gene: TRBJ2-7

CDR3 DNA: TGTGCCAGCAGCTTGGAGGGACAGGGGGTTTGGGAGTTCTTC
CDR3 protein: CASSLEGQGVWEFF
clone size: .
D gene: TRBD1
V gene: TRBV5-6
J gene: TRBJ2-1

CDR3 DNA: TGTGCCAGCACTACTAACTATGGCTACACCTTC
CDR3 protein: CASTTNYGYTF
clone size: .
D gene: .
V gene: TRBV2
J gene: TRBJ1-2

CDR3 DNA: TGTGCCAGCAGCCAGGGGCCCTCGGAGGGTCAGCCCCAGCATTTT
CDR3 protein: CASSQGPSEGQPQHF
clone size: .
D gene: .
V gene: TRBV3-1/TRBV3-2
J gene: TRBJ1-5

CDR3 DNA: TGTGCCAGCTCACCGGGCGCAGGGCCAGGAAACACCATATATTTT
CDR3 protein: CASSPGAGPGNTIYF
clone size: .
D gene: .
V gene: TRBV18
J gene: TRBJ1-3

CDR3 DNA: TGTGCCAGCAGCTTGGCAGTAACTAATGAAAAACTGTTTTTT
CDR3 protein: CASSLAVTNEKLFF
clone size: .
D gene: .
V gene: TRBV5-6
J gene: TRBJ1-4

CDR3 DNA: TGTGCCAGCTCACCGGGACAGGCCACATTCTACACCTTC
CDR3 protein: CASSPGQATFYTF
clone size: .
D gene: TRBD1
V gene: TRBV18
J gene: TRBJ1-2

CDR3 DNA: TGTGCCAGCAGTTACAGCTCTAGCGGTACAATGAGGCAGTTCTTC
CDR3 protein: CASSYSSSGTMRQFF
clone size: few
D gene: TRBD2
V gene: TRBV6-6
J gene: TRBJ2-1

CDR3 DNA: TGTGCCAGTAGTATAGCCCAGGGACAGGGTTTAAGCGGGGAGCTGTTTTTT
CDR3 protein: CASSIAQGQGLSGELFF
clone size: .
D gene: TRBD1
V gene: TRBV19
J gene: TRBJ2-2

CDR3 DNA: TGTGCCAGCAGCCGTCCGAATGAGCAGTTCTTC
CDR3 protein: CASSRPNEQFF
clone size: .
D gene: .
V gene: TRBV7-8
J gene: TRBJ2-1

CDR3 DNA: TGTGCCAGCAGCGGAGGGACTAGCGGGGGGGCCGTGATGAACATTCAGTACTTC
CDR3 protein: CASSGGTSGGAVMNIQYF
clone size: once
D gene: TRBD2
V gene: TRBV2
J gene: TRBJ2-4

CDR3 DNA: TGTGCCACCAGTGATACACCTAGCGGGGGAGAGACCCAGTACTTC
CDR3 protein: CATSDTPSGGETQYF
clone size: .
D gene: TRBD2
V gene: TRBV24-1
J gene: TRBJ2-5

CDR3 DNA: TGTGCCAGTAGTCCCCAGACAGGGAACACTGAAGCTTTCTTT
CDR3 protein: CASSPQTGNTEAFF
clone size: once
D gene: .
V gene: TRBV19
J gene: TRBJ1-1

CDR3 DNA: TGTGCCTGGAGCCCCAAGAACACCGGGGAGCTGTTTTTT
CDR3 protein: CAWSPKNTGELFF
clone size: .
D gene: .
V gene: TRBV30
J gene: TRBJ2-2

CDR3 DNA: TGTGCCAGCCGGGATAACCCCTACGAGCAGTACTTC
CDR3 protein: CASRDNPYEQYF
clone size: .
D gene: .
V gene: TRBV28
J gene: TRBJ2-7

CDR3 DNA: TGTGCCACCGGGGGTTCTGGGGCCAACGTCCTGACTTTC
CDR3 protein: CATGGSGANVLTF
clone size: .
D gene: .
V gene: TRBV10-3
J gene: TRBJ2-6

CDR3 DNA: TGTGCCAGCAGCCCGGGACTAGCGGGGGTCGGTAGTGAGCAGTTCTTC
CDR3 protein: CASSPGLAGVGSEQFF
clone size: .
D gene: TRBD2
V gene: TRBV5-4
J gene: TRBJ2-1

CDR3 DNA: TGTGCCAGCAGCCCAGGGACAGGGGGCAAAGATACGCAGTATTTT
CDR3 protein: CASSPGTGGKDTQYF
clone size: .
D gene: TRBD1
V gene: TRBV5-6
J gene: TRBJ2-3

CDR3 DNA: TGTGCCAGCAGCCAAGAGGTTTTGGCTAGCGGGGGGAATGAGCAGTTCTTC
CDR3 protein: CASSQEVLASGGNEQFF
clone size: once
D gene: TRBD2
V gene: TRBV3-1/TRBV3-2
J gene: TRBJ2-1

CDR3 DNA: TGCGCCAGCAGCTTAGGAACAGGCTATGGAAACACCATATATTTT
CDR3 protein: CASSLGTGYGNTIYF
clone size: .
D gene: .
V gene: TRBV5-1
J gene: TRBJ1-3

CDR3 DNA: TGTGCCAGCAGTCCCAAGGGGCCCTCTGGAAACACCATATATTTT
CDR3 protein: CASSPKGPSGNTIYF
clone size: .
D gene: .
V gene: TRBV6-5
J gene: TRBJ1-3

CDR3 DNA: TGTGCCAGCAGTACTACAGGGGCGACGGAAGCTTTCTTT
CDR3 protein: CASSTTGATEAFF
clone size: .
D gene: TRBD1
V gene: TRBV12-3/TRBV12-4
J gene: TRBJ1-1

CDR3 DNA: TGTGCCAGCCAGACAAGGGGCGGGGGATACAATGAGCAGTTCTTC
CDR3 protein: CASQTRGGGYNEQFF
clone size: .
D gene: TRBD2
V gene: TRBV19
J gene: TRBJ2-1

CDR3 DNA: TGCGCCAGCAGCTTGGGGTGGCGGGGGCGCCTCCAAGAGACCCAGTACTTC
CDR3 protein: CASSLGWRGRLQETQYF
clone size: .
D gene: .
V gene: TRBV5-1
J gene: TRBJ2-5

CDR3 DNA: TGTGCCTGGAGTGAATTGAGGGGGGGGCCCACAGATACGCAGTATTTT
CDR3 protein: CAWSELRGGPTDTQYF
clone size: once
D gene: .
V gene: TRBV30
J gene: TRBJ2-3

CDR3 DNA: TGTGCCAGCAGCCTAACCCCACAGGGCACTACCGCCGGAGCTTTCTTT
CDR3 protein: CASSLTPQGTTAGAFF
clone size: .
D gene: .
V gene: TRBV7-9
J gene: TRBJ1-1